Shown below are 6 T cell receptor beta chains from a single sample sequenced in a study of T cell responses to AZD1222 COVID-19 vaccine. TCRdb's table, derived via immunoSEQ multiplex PCR, lists solely in-frame clones and lacks some. The profile shows some 150,000 clones, roughly 90% of them singletons. The sequences come from peripheral blood, collected 28 days after the second AZD1222 dose. These receptor sequences come from an adult who received the AZD1222 COVID-19 vaccine.

This clone came up once. The rearrangement uses TRBV19 and TRBJ2-2; D may be TRBD2 (5 bases). The ends were cut back, 7 bases at V and 5 bases at J, with 14 bases in the middle. Germline CDR1 and CDR2: LNHDA and SQIVND (reference sequence). This CDR3 contains 14 residues. The chain's CDR3 is CASKLTMGTGELFF. The CDR3 region has the DNA TGTGCCAGTAAGCTGACTATGGGGACCGGGGAGCTGTTTTTT.

This chain connects TRBV12-5 to TRBJ2-3, with 16 bases matching TRBD2. Germline assignment: CDR1 LGHNT and CDR2 FRNRAP. V was pared by 5 bases and J by 3 bases, with 5 bases of the junction left unmatched. The CDR3 runs 17 residues. This CDR3 reads CASGPGTSGRGTDTQYF. The CDR3 bases are TGTGCTAGTGGTCCAGGGACTAGCGGGAGGGGTACAGATACGCAGTATTTT.

The rearrangement links TRBV6-1 to TRBJ1-5; the D is unclear. The CDR3 runs 12 residues. The germline gives CDR1 MNHNS, CDR2 SASEGT. V lost 3 bases and J lost 4, with 4 bases in between. In nucleotides, the CDR3 is TGTGCCAGCAGTGATATAAATCAGCCCCAGCATTTT. Encoded protein: CASSDINQPQHF.

The table lists this clone with a count of one. This rearrangement joins TRBV18 to TRBJ1-2; weak D call: TRBD1 (5 bases). The CDR3 loop spans 15 amino acids. The germline V gene has CDR1 KGHSH and CDR2 LQKENI. V shed 2 bases and J shed 0 bases, with 10 bases lying between them. The CDR3 loop is CASSPGSGANYGYTF. In DNA, the CDR3 is TGTGCCAGCTCACCAGGTTCGGGGGCTAACTATGGCTACACCTTC.

The chain recombines TRBV30 with TRBJ1-4; 9 nucleotides line up with TRBD1. The CDR3 spans 14 residues. The germline V gene encodes CDR1 GTSNPN and CDR2 SVGIG (reference sequence). The junction had 6 bases not matched to a gene; V was cut back by 2 bases and J by 8 bases. The CDR3 DNA reads TGTGCCTGGAGTAAAGGACAGGGGCTAGAAAAACTGTTTTTT. It translates to CAWSKGQGLEKLFF.

J is TRBJ1-4 and V is TRBV4-2, with TRBD1 as a possible D gene (5 bases). This CDR3 is 15 amino acids long. CDR1 and CDR2 from the germline V gene are LGHNA and YNFKEQ. The V end was cut by 0 bases, the J end by 5 bases, with 10 bases between. The CDR3 spells CASSQDAGGNEKLFF. CDR3 DNA sequence: TGTGCCAGCAGCCAAGATGCTGGGGGAAATGAAAAACTGTTTTTT.